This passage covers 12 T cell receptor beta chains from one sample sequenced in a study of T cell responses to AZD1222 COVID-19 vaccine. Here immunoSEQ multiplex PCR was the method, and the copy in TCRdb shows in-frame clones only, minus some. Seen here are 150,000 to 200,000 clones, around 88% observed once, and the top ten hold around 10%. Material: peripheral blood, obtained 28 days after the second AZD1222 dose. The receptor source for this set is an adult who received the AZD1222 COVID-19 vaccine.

Written as DNA, the CDR3 is TGTGCCAGCGGGGGCCACACAGATACGCAGTATTTT. This encodes CASGGHTDTQYF. The chain has TRBV6-6 and TRBJ2-3, with D maybe TRBD1 (6 bases). The V end lost 8 bases, the J end lost 2 bases, and 8 bases lay between the germline ends. The CDR3 is 12 residues long. Germline V gene sequence: CDR1 MNHNY, CDR2 SVGAGI (reference sequence).

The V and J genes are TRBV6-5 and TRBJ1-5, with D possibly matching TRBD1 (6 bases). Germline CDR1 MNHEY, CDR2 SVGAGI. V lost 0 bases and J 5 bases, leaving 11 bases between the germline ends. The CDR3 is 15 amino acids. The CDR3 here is CASSYSVRGDQPQHF. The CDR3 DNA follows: TGTGCCAGCAGTTACTCAGTCAGGGGAGATCAGCCCCAGCATTTT.

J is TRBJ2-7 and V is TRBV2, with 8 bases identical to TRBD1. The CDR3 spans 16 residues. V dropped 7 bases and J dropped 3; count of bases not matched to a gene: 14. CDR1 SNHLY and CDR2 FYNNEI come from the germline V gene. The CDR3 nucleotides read TGTGCCAGCACTTTCGGGGACAGGCGAAACAACTACGAGCAGTACTTC. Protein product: CASTFGDRRNNYEQYF. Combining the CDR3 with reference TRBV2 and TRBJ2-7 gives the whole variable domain EPEVTQTPSHQVTQMGQEVILRCVPISNHLYFYWYRQILGQKVEFLVSFYNNEISEKSEIFDDQFSVERPDGSNFTLKIRSTKLEDSAMYFCASTFGDRRNNYEQYFGPGTRLTVT.

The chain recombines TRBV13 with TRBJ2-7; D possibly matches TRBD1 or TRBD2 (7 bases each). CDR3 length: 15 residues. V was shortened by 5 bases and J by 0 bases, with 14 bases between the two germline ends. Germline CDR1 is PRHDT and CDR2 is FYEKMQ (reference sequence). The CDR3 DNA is TGTGCCAGCAGCCCCCAGGGGGGGAGCTCCTACGAGCAGTACTTC. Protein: CASSPQGGSSYEQYF.

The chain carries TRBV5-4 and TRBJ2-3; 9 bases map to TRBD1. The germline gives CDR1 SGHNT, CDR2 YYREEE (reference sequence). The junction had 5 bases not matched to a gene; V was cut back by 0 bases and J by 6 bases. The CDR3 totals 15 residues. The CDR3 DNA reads TGTGCCAGCAGCTTGGGAGGGACAGGGTCGGATACGCAGTATTTT. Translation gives CASSLGGTGSDTQYF.

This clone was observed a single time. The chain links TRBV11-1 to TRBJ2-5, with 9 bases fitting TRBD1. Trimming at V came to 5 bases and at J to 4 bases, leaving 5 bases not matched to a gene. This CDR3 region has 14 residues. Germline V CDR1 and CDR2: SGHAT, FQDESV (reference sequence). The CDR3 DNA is TGTGCCAGCAGCCTGGGACAGGGACGAGAGACCCAGTACTTC. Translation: CASSLGQGRETQYF.

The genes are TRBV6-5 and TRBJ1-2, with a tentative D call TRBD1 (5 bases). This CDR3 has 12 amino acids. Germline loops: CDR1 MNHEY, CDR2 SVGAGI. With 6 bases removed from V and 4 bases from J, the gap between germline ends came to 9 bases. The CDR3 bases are TGTGCCAGCAGCGGGACGGGCTATGGCTACACCTTC. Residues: CASSGTGYGYTF.

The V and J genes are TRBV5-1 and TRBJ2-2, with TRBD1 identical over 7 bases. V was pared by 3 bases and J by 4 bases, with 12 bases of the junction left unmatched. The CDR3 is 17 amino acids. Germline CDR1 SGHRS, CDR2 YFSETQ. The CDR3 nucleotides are TGCGCCAGCAGCTCACCCAATGGACAGGTTGGCACCGGGGAGCTGTTTTTT. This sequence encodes CASSSPNGQVGTGELFF.

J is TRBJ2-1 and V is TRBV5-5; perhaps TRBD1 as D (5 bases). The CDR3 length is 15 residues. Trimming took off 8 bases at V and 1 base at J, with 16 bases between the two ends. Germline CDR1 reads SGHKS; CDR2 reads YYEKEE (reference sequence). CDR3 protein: CASTTQQGSYNEQFF. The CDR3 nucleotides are TGTGCCAGTACCACCCAGCAGGGTTCCTACAATGAGCAGTTCTTC.

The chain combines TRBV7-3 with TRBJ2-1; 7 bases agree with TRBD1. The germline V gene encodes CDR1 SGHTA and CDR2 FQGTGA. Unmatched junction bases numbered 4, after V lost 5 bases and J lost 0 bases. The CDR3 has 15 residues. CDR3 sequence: CASSLRDSSYNEQFF. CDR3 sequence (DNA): TGTGCCAGCAGCCTCCGGGACAGCTCCTACAATGAGCAGTTCTTC.

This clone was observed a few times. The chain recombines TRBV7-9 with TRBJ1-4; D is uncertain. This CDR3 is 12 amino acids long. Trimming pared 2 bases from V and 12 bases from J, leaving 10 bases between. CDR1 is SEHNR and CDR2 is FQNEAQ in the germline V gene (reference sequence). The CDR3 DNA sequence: TGTGCCAGCAGCTTAACGGGGATTGAACTGTTTTTT. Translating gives CASSLTGIELFF. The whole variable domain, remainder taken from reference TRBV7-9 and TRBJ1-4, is DTGVSQNPRHKITKRGQNVTFRCDPISEHNRLYWYRQTLGQGPEFLTYFQNEAQLEKSRLLSDRFSAERPKGSFSTLEIQRTEQGDSAMYLCASSLTGIELFFGSGTQLSVL.

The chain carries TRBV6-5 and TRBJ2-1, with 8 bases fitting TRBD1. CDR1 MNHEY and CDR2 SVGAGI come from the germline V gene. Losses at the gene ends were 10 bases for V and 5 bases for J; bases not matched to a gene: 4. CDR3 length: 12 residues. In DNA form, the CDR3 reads TGTGCCACCCTGGACAGGGACAATGAGCAGTTCTTC. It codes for CATLDRDNEQFF.